The 3 T cell receptor beta chains below were found in one sample sequenced in a study of blood T cell repertoires in COVID-19. The protocol was immunoSEQ multiplex PCR, while the TCRdb copy is restricted to in-frame clones and leaves out a portion. The data show 350,000 to 450,000 clones, more than 75% seen once. The sequencing input was peripheral blood. These TCRs come from a woman aged 55-69 years with COVID-19, enrolled during active disease.

This chain connects TRBV19 to TRBJ1-3; D is possibly TRBD1 (6 bases). V was clipped by 7 bases and J by 2 bases, with 12 bases between them. The CDR3 consists of 14 residues. The germline V gene encodes CDR1 LNHDA and CDR2 SQIVND (reference sequence). CDR3 coding DNA: TGTGCCAGTAAAACCCAGGGGCCTGGAAACACCATATATTTT. Amino acids: CASKTQGPGNTIYF.

The chain recombines TRBV28 with TRBJ2-5, with D possibly being TRBD2 (6 bases). Trimming shortened V by 6 bases and J by 7 bases, and 15 bases separated the two germline ends. From germline, CDR1 is MDHEN and CDR2 SYDVKM. This CDR3 is 13 amino acids long. The DNA of the CDR3 is TGTGCCAGCAGCCGGACGGGACTCCGGACCCAGTACTTC. The encoded protein is CASSRTGLRTQYF.

The chain has TRBV11-2 and TRBJ2-7; 8 nucleotides agree with TRBD1. V dropped 5 bases and J dropped 1; count of bases not matched to a gene: 7. Germline-derived CDR1 and CDR2 are SGHAT and FQNNGV. CDR3 length: 15 residues. The CDR3 DNA reads as TGTGCCAGCAGCCCGGCGACAGGGGCTTCCTACGAGCAGTACTTC. Translated, it gives CASSPATGASYEQYF.